These 14 T cell receptor beta chains were sequenced from one sample in a study of lymphopenia after photon versus proton radiotherapy. Using immunoSEQ multiplex PCR, the repertoire was profiled, and TCRdb retains in-frame clones only, with some absent. The data contain about 12,000 clones, around 90% of them singletons. The specimen comprised peripheral blood, sampled from a patient treated with proton-based radiotherapy. All receptors come from a man between 60 and 70 years old with pancreatic cancer.

This chain joins TRBV19 and TRBJ1-5; tentative D call: TRBD1 (6 bases). V lost 6 bases and J 7 bases, leaving 16 bases between the germline ends. Germline V CDR1 and CDR2: LNHDA, SQIVND (reference sequence). CDR3 length: 14 residues. The CDR3 coding sequence is TGTGCCAGTAGATGGGGGGGCGCAGAGCAGCCCCAGCATTTT. It yields the protein CASRWGGAEQPQHF.

V is TRBV5-5 and J is TRBJ2-5; TRBD1 matches 10 bases. The V segment lost 2 bases and the J segment 5 bases; nucleotides outside the gene matches: 6. This CDR3 region has 15 residues. CDR1 and CDR2 from the germline V gene are SGHKS and YYEKEE (reference sequence). The CDR3 loop reads CASSFGTGARETQYF. CDR3 nucleotides: TGTGCCAGCAGCTTCGGGACAGGGGCGCGGGAGACCCAGTACTTC.

V is TRBV28 and J is TRBJ1-1; D unclear. V was shortened by 1 base and J by 1 base, with 16 bases between the two germline ends. The CDR3 covers 17 residues. Germline CDR1 is MDHEN and CDR2 is SYDVKM. The CDR3 sequence is CASSLFSVVQKNTEAFF. CDR3 DNA: TGTGCCAGCAGTTTATTCTCAGTGGTACAGAAGAACACTGAAGCTTTCTTT.

The chain joins TRBV6-5 to TRBJ2-7, with TRBD2 matching 8 bases. CDR1 is MNHEY, CDR2 SVGAGI, per germline. With 7 bases clipped from V and 5 bases from J, the junction kept 13 bases outside the gene matches. The length of the CDR3 is 15 residues. The CDR3 nucleotides are TGTGCCAGCATAGGTCGGACGGGAGGGCTAAACGAGCAGTACTTC. This sequence encodes CASIGRTGGLNEQYF.

The rearrangement uses TRBV6-5 and TRBJ2-3; D may be TRBD1 or TRBD2 (6 bases each). The V gene's germline CDR1 is MNHEY and CDR2 SVGAGI. This CDR3 comprises 16 residues. V gave up 2 bases and J gave up 2 bases, with 14 bases separating them. CDR3 loop: CASSYDLWGATDTQYF. Written as DNA, the CDR3 is TGTGCCAGCAGTTACGATCTCTGGGGGGCCACAGATACGCAGTATTTT.

The rearrangement links TRBV9 to TRBJ2-1; the D gene is possibly TRBD2 (6 bases). V gave up 4 bases and J gave up 0 bases, with 11 bases separating them. Looked up from germline, CDR1 is SGDLS and CDR2 is YYNGEE. This CDR3 region has 15 residues. This CDR3 reads CASSSTSNSYNEQFF. CDR3 DNA: TGTGCCAGCAGCTCCACTAGCAACTCCTACAATGAGCAGTTCTTC.

This chain uses TRBV28 with TRBJ2-1, with a possible D match to TRBD2 (6 bases). Trimming shortened V by 6 bases and J by 6 bases, and 18 bases separated the two germline ends. The CDR3 has 15 amino acids. Germline CDR1 and CDR2: MDHEN and SYDVKM. The CDR3, as DNA: TGTGCCAGCAGCCCCGGGACGGGAGTTCGCAATGAGCAGTTCTTC. It encodes CASSPGTGVRNEQFF.

The chain uses TRBV19 and TRBJ1-1, with unresolved D. The length of the CDR3 is 15 residues. Trimming stripped 6 bases from V and 4 bases from J, with 18 bases between. Germline V lookup: CDR1 LNHDA, CDR2 SQIVND (reference sequence). The CDR3: CASSPNRGPGTEAFF. For the CDR3, the DNA is TGTGCCAGTAGCCCCAACCGAGGGCCGGGCACTGAAGCTTTCTTT.

The genes are TRBV29-1 and TRBJ2-7, with TRBD2 matching 10 bases. This CDR3 is built from 15 residues. Germline assignment: CDR1 SQVTM and CDR2 ANQGSEA. The V segment lost 4 bases and the J segment 6 bases; nucleotides outside the gene matches: 12. The CDR3 bases are TGCAGCGTTGTACCCACTAGCGGGGCGGGTCCCGAGCAGTACTTC. This encodes CSVVPTSGAGPEQYF.

This chain connects TRBV6-5 to TRBJ2-5; D remains ambiguous. Trimming pared 5 bases from V and 6 bases from J, leaving 7 bases between. Germline CDR1 is MNHEY and CDR2 is SVGAGI. CDR3 length: 11 amino acids. This chain's CDR3 is CASSEAQTQYF. CDR3 nucleotide sequence: TGTGCCAGCAGTGAAGCACAGACCCAGTACTTC.

V is TRBV4-1 and J is TRBJ2-5; 10 bases align to TRBD1. Per germline, CDR1 MGHRA and CDR2 YSYEKL. The CDR3 loop spans 15 amino acids. With V trimmed by 4 bases and J by 5 bases, 7 bases remained unmatched. The chain's CDR3 is CASSLGTGDLETQYF. In DNA, the CDR3 is TGCGCCAGCAGCCTCGGGACAGGGGATTTGGAGACCCAGTACTTC.

This chain joins TRBV9 and TRBJ2-3, with 14 bases aligning to TRBD2. CDR3 length: 18 residues. Unmatched junction bases numbered 11, after V lost 4 bases and J lost 4 bases. Germline V CDR1 and CDR2: SGDLS, YYNGEE. For the CDR3, the DNA is TGTGCCAGCAGCCCCCCGGGACTAGCGGGAGTATTGGCAGATACGCAGTATTTT. This encodes CASSPPGLAGVLADTQYF.

This sequence joins TRBV28 and TRBJ2-2; TRBD2 might be the D (6 bases). V was cut by 6 bases and J by 4 bases, with 12 bases left in between. The CDR3 has 14 residues. In germline, CDR1 is MDHEN, CDR2 SYDVKM. The CDR3 coding sequence is TGTGCCAGCAGGGCGGGGCAGAGCACCGGGGAGCTGTTTTTT. It translates to CASRAGQSTGELFF. Full variable domain (remainder filled in from reference TRBV28 and TRBJ2-2): DVKVTQSSRYLVKRTGEKVFLECVQDMDHENMFWYRQDPGLGLRLIYFSYDVKMKEKGDIPEGYSVSREKKERFSLILESASTNQTSMYLCASRAGQSTGELFFGEGSRLTVL.

The gene calls are TRBV19 and TRBJ2-5; 7 positions match TRBD2. The J segment lost 11 bases and the V segment lost 5 bases, leaving 14 bases of the junction unmatched. CDR3 length equals 14 residues. The germline V gene encodes CDR1 LNHDA and CDR2 SQIVND (reference sequence). DNA of the CDR3: TGTGCCAGTAGTGTTGGTAGCGGGCTGGGAGAGCAGTACTTC. Protein product: CASSVGSGLGEQYF.